The 32 T cell receptor beta chains given below trace back to one sample, sequenced in a study of shared clonotypes between healthy human individuals. Measured with immunoSEQ multiplex PCR; TCRdb has only the in-frame clones, and not every one. Of around 530,000 clones in the sample, roughly 79% were seen once. Sequencing used PBMCs. Receptors were obtained from a woman aged 40 to 50 in good health. Some clones in this sample may be carry-over from other donors' samples.

V gene TRBV28 combines with J gene TRBJ2-1, with D possibly TRBD2 on 5 matching bases. The germline V and J ends were trimmed by 5 bases and 2 bases, with 16 bases remaining between them. The CDR3 consists of 16 residues. Per the germline V gene, CDR1 is MDHEN and CDR2 is SYDVKM. This chain's CDR3 is CASSALWSGAYNEQFF. CDR3 DNA: TGTGCCAGCAGTGCCCTGTGGAGCGGTGCCTACAATGAGCAGTTCTTC.

This clone was seen only a few times. The genes are TRBV28 and TRBJ1-1; 8 positions agree with TRBD1. The CDR3 has 15 amino acids. V shed 4 bases and J 5 bases; nucleotides not matched to a gene: 9. Looked up from germline, CDR1 is MDHEN and CDR2 is SYDVKM. The DNA for the CDR3 is TGTGCCAGCAGTTCCCAGGACAGGGCGAGGACTGAAGCTTTCTTT. The encoded protein is CASSSQDRARTEAFF.

This chain connects TRBV10-3 to TRBJ2-5; D is undetermined. The DNA end is a closer match to TRBJ2-7, so the J assignment may be wrong. CDR1 ENHRY and CDR2 SYGVKD come from the germline V gene. This CDR3 is built from 12 residues. This CDR3 reads CAARTSSYEQYF. The CDR3 region has the DNA TGTGCCGCCCGGACCTCCTCCTACGAGCAGTACTTC.

The rearrangement links TRBV11-2 to TRBJ1-4; the D gene is possibly TRBD1 (5 bases). Trimming shortened V by 4 bases and J by 2 bases, and 17 bases separated the two germline ends. This CDR3 is built from 17 residues. Germline loops: CDR1 SGHAT, CDR2 FQNNGV. The CDR3 nucleotides read TGTGCCAGCAGCTCCCCTCGGGGGGGTTCTACTAATGAAAAACTGTTTTTT. Translating it yields CASSSPRGGSTNEKLFF.

The V gene is TRBV7-8, the J gene TRBJ2-7, with 9 nucleotides matching TRBD2. Germline loops: CDR1 SGHVS, CDR2 FQNEAQ. The CDR3 has 15 amino acids. Trimming at V came to 1 base and at J to 2 bases, leaving 3 bases not matched to a gene. CDR3 DNA: TGTGCCAGCAGCTTAGTGGTAGCGGGAGCCTACGAGCAGTACTTC. Its protein is CASSLVVAGAYEQYF.

The chain joins TRBV7-3 to TRBJ2-6; 8 nucleotides match TRBD1. Germline V gene sequence: CDR1 SGHTA, CDR2 FQGTGA. This CDR3 region has 16 residues. V shed 5 bases, J shed 4 bases, and the junction held 7 bases outside the gene matches. CDR3 sequence (DNA): TGTGCCAGCAGCGCAAACAGGGGGACCGGGGCCAACGTCCTGACTTTC. This gives the protein CASSANRGTGANVLTF.

The CDR3 here is CASSLLWQNTEAFF. The CDR3 region has the DNA TGTGCCAGCAGCTTGTTGTGGCAGAACACTGAAGCTTTCTTT. V is TRBV5-5 and J is TRBJ1-1; D is ambiguous. Germline CDR1 SGHKS, CDR2 YYEKEE (reference sequence). This CDR3 spans 14 amino acids. V lost 1 base, J lost 1 base, and 8 bases lay in between.

Regarding this clone: A single base is all that separates this from a far larger clone, so a read error is likely. This chain uses TRBV11-2 with TRBJ1-1; D gene uncertain. The CDR3 has 13 amino acids. The V end lost 3 bases, the J end lost 1 base, and 6 bases lay between the germline ends. Germline V gene lookup returns CDR1 SGHAT and CDR2 FQNNGV. In nucleotides, the CDR3 is TGTGCCAGCAGCTTTACGGGGAACACTGAAGCTTTCTTT. Amino acids: CASSFTGNTEAFF.

The chain uses TRBV6-5 and TRBJ1-1; D not certain. Trimming took off 5 bases at V and 6 bases at J, with 13 bases between the two ends. The CDR3 consists of 13 residues. The germline gives CDR1 MNHEY, CDR2 SVGAGI. CDR3 loop: CASSPPLVSEAFF. CDR3 sequence (DNA): TGTGCCAGCAGTCCTCCTCTGGTATCTGAAGCTTTCTTT.

This sequence joins TRBV28 and TRBJ2-3; tentative D call: TRBD2 (6 bases). Germline V gene data show CDR1 as MDHEN and CDR2 as SYDVKM. CDR3 length: 13 residues. V lost 8 bases to trimming and J lost 2 bases, with 11 bases between them. CDR3 sequence (DNA): TGTGCCAGCCTGGGGGGATCCACAGATACGCAGTATTTT. Its protein product is CASLGGSTDTQYF.

This clone came up once. The chain carries TRBV6-6 and TRBJ2-1; TRBD1 or TRBD2 may be the D gene (5 bases each). The CDR3 has 16 residues. Germline CDR1 reads MNHNY; CDR2 reads SVGAGI (reference sequence). V gave up 2 bases and J gave up 5 bases, with 16 bases separating them. DNA for the CDR3: TGTGCCAGCAGTTACGAAGGATGGGGGAGTAACAATGAGCAGTTCTTC. Translating it yields CASSYEGWGSNNEQFF.

The chain has TRBV28 and TRBJ2-7; D unclear. V lost 4 bases, J lost 0 bases, and 13 bases lay in between. This CDR3 has 15 amino acids. In germline, CDR1 is MDHEN, CDR2 SYDVKM. The CDR3 here is CASSYSGSRSYEQYF. For the CDR3, the DNA is TGTGCCAGCAGTTATTCGGGTTCCCGCTCCTACGAGCAGTACTTC.

This clone has only a few counts. This rearrangement joins TRBV2 to TRBJ2-5, with D maybe TRBD2 (5 bases). Trimming removed 6 bases from V and 3 bases from J, with 14 bases in between. The CDR3 contains 14 residues. Germline assignment: CDR1 SNHLY and CDR2 FYNNEI. CDR3 nucleotides: TGTGCCAGCAGAACCACGGAGGCTGAAGAGACCCAGTACTTC. Amino acid sequence: CASRTTEAEETQYF.

Only a few counts were recorded for this clone. The chain is built from TRBV11-2 and TRBJ1-4, with 7 bases aligning to TRBD1. CDR3 size: 15 residues. The germline V gene has CDR1 SGHAT and CDR2 FQNNGV. V dropped 4 bases and J dropped 1; count of bases not matched to a gene: 3. For the CDR3, the DNA is TGTGCCAGCAGCTCAGGGGGGGAAACTAATGAAAAACTGTTTTTT. Translated: CASSSGGETNEKLFF.

This clone was seen more than once but under ten times. The V and J genes are TRBV5-6 and TRBJ2-3; TRBD2 aligns across 7 bases. Germline V CDR1 and CDR2: SGHDT, YYEEEE. After removal of 0 bases from V and 0 bases from J, the junction contained 4 bases not matched to a gene. The CDR3 sequence is 16 residues long. In DNA form, the CDR3 reads TGTGCCAGCAGCTTGGCCTGGGGAGGGAGCACAGATACGCAGTATTTT. Translated: CASSLAWGGSTDTQYF.

The J gene is TRBJ2-1, the V gene TRBV7-9; D gene ambiguous. Between the trimmed V and J ends, which lost 6 bases and 3 bases, there was a span of 9 bases. The CDR3 runs to 13 residues. Germline V gene sequence: CDR1 SEHNR, CDR2 FQNEAQ (reference sequence). The CDR3 DNA sequence: TGTGCCAGCAGTAACCGGGTCTACAATGAGCAGTTCTTC. This encodes CASSNRVYNEQFF.

CDR3 sequence: CGAISSGANVLTF. DNA for the CDR3: TGCGGCGCCATAAGCTCTGGGGCCAACGTCCTGACTTTC. The chain links TRBV29-1 to TRBJ2-6; D gene uncertain. The CDR3 has 13 amino acids. CDR1 and CDR2 from the germline V gene are SQVTM and ANQGSEA.

Concerning this clone: The sample holds other DNA sequences that translate to the same CDR3. V gene TRBV7-2 combines with J gene TRBJ2-3; D possibly uses TRBD1 or TRBD2 (5 bases each). Germline assignment: CDR1 SGHTA and CDR2 FQGNSA. V gave up 1 base and J gave up 0 bases, with 8 bases separating them. The length of the CDR3 is 15 residues. CDR3 loop: CASSLEGRSTDTQYF. The CDR3 DNA sequence: TGTGCCAGCAGCTTAGAGGGACGTAGCACAGATACGCAGTATTTT.

This chain links TRBV7-9 with TRBJ2-1; 8 bases match TRBD2. V gave up 1 base and J gave up 9 bases; unmatched junction bases: 2. CDR3 length: 13 residues. CDR1 and CDR2 (germline): SEHNR, FQNEAQ (reference sequence). The CDR3 spells CASSLGGLVEQFF. In DNA, the CDR3 is TGTGCCAGCAGCTTAGGGGGACTAGTTGAGCAGTTCTTC. Complete variable domain (other parts from reference TRBV7-9 and TRBJ2-1): DTGVSQNPRHKITKRGQNVTFRCDPISEHNRLYWYRQTLGQGPEFLTYFQNEAQLEKSRLLSDRFSAERPKGSFSTLEIQRTEQGDSAMYLCASSLGGLVEQFFGPGTRLTVL.

As for this clone: A much larger clone differs by one base, so this may be a read error. Other DNA sequences of this sample code for an identical CDR3. This sequence joins TRBV9 and TRBJ1-1; the D gene is possibly TRBD1 (5 bases). This CDR3 comprises 13 residues. V was clipped by 4 bases and J by 1 base, with 8 bases between them. The V gene's germline CDR1 is SGDLS and CDR2 YYNGEE. The CDR3 here is CASSRQGNTEAFF. CDR3 bases: TGTGCCAGCAGCCGGCAGGGGAACACTGAAGCTTTCTTT.

This chain links TRBV10-1 with TRBJ2-1; D is ambiguous. V lost 4 bases to trimming and J lost 9 bases, with 25 bases between them. Germline assignment: CDR1 WNHNN and CDR2 SYGVQD (reference sequence). This CDR3 is 17 amino acids long. The CDR3 DNA sequence: TGCGCCAGCAGTGGCCCTATTCACGGACCCCAATACGGTGAGCAGTTCTTC. It is translated as CASSGPIHGPQYGEQFF.

V and J are TRBV5-6 and TRBJ2-5; maybe TRBD1 (6 bases). The V end lost 3 bases, the J end lost 8 bases, and 20 bases lay between the germline ends. CDR3 size: 15 residues. From germline, CDR1 is SGHDT and CDR2 YYEEEE. CDR3 loop: CASSSNRVHRDTQYF. In nucleotides, the CDR3 is TGTGCCAGCAGCTCCAACAGGGTGCACCGGGATACCCAGTACTTC.

The V and J genes are TRBV28 and TRBJ2-7; D might be TRBD2 (5 bases). Germline assignment: CDR1 MDHEN and CDR2 SYDVKM. The CDR3 consists of 12 residues. V was trimmed by 3 bases and J by 6 bases, leaving 9 bases between them. CDR3 sequence: CASSLGRGEQYF. Written as DNA, the CDR3 is TGTGCCAGCAGTTTGGGTCGGGGCGAGCAGTACTTC.

CDR3 nucleotide sequence: TGCGCCAGCAGCTGGACAGGGGGGAACTACGAGCAGTACTTC. Translated: CASSWTGGNYEQYF. The chain is built from TRBV5-1 and TRBJ2-5, with 10 bases aligning to TRBD1. TRBJ2-7 explains the end of the DNA better; the J call may be wrong. CDR3 size: 14 residues. Germline V gene sequence: CDR1 SGHRS, CDR2 YFSETQ.

V is TRBV11-1 and J is TRBJ2-7; D might be TRBD1 (6 bases). Germline CDR1 and CDR2: SGHAT and FQDESV (reference sequence). The CDR3 contains 12 residues. The V and J ends lost 5 bases and 4 bases respectively, with 9 bases between them. DNA of the CDR3: TGTGCCAGCAGCCCACAGGGTTACGAGCAGTACTTC. It encodes CASSPQGYEQYF.

Many counts were recorded for this clone. The germline gene is not matched at one end of the junction; a read error may be the cause. Different DNA sequences within this sample yield the same CDR3. The chain couples TRBV6-5 to TRBJ1-2; no reliable D call. The CDR3 consists of 12 residues. CDR1 MNHEY and CDR2 SVGAGI come from the germline V gene. The CDR3 loop reads CASSDSAYGYTF. DNA of the CDR3: TGTGCCAGCAGTGACTCCGCTTATGGCTACACCTTC.

This clone showed up many times. CDR3 loop: CASSPRGGNSGNTIYF. The CDR3 nucleotides are TGTGCCAGCAGCCCCCGGGGGGGAAACTCTGGAAACACCATATATTTT. The J gene is TRBJ1-3, the V gene TRBV7-2, with D perhaps matching TRBD1 (5 bases). This CDR3 has 16 residues. Between the trimmed V and J ends, which lost 5 bases and 0 bases, there was a span of 14 bases. The germline V gene encodes CDR1 SGHTA and CDR2 FQGNSA.

The chain joins TRBV30 to TRBJ2-1; D possibly corresponds to TRBD2 (5 bases). The CDR3 has 14 amino acids. From germline, CDR1 is GTSNPN and CDR2 SVGIG (reference sequence). Trimming took 4 bases from V and 2 from J, leaving 12 bases between them. CDR3: CAWNPVSAYNEQFF. The CDR3, as DNA: TGTGCCTGGAATCCGGTTAGCGCCTACAATGAGCAGTTCTTC.

The chain uses TRBV5-6 and TRBJ2-1, with 9 bases matching TRBD2. The length of the CDR3 is 14 residues. The V and J ends lost 7 bases and 7 bases, in that order; junction bases with no gene match: 9. CDR1 SGHDT and CDR2 YYEEEE come from the germline V gene. The CDR3 spells CASQGTSWLNEQFF. CDR3 DNA sequence: TGTGCCAGCCAGGGGACTAGCTGGCTTAATGAGCAGTTCTTC. Full variable domain (remainder filled in from reference TRBV5-6 and TRBJ2-1): DAGVTQSPTHLIKTRGQQVTLRCSPKSGHDTVSWYQQALGQGPQFIFQYYEEEERQRGNFPDRFSGHQFPNYSSELNVNALLLGDSALYLCASQGTSWLNEQFFGPGTRLTVL.

The chain employs TRBV6-4 and TRBJ2-1, with 11 nucleotides matching TRBD2. This CDR3 has 15 amino acids. With V trimmed by 5 bases and J by 10 bases, 10 bases remained unmatched. CDR1 is MRHNA, CDR2 SNTAGT, per germline. CDR3: CASSLGLAGREEQFF. The CDR3 DNA is TGTGCCAGCAGTCTCGGACTAGCGGGTCGAGAAGAGCAGTTCTTC.

The chain has TRBV11-3 and TRBJ2-3; D gene ambiguous. This CDR3 comprises 14 residues. From germline, CDR1 is SGHNT and CDR2 YENEEA. Deletions cut 0 bases from V and 1 base from J, with 5 bases between. CDR3 DNA sequence: TGTGCCAGCAGCTTAGATTCTGGCACAGATACGCAGTATTTT. It is translated as CASSLDSGTDTQYF.

The chain employs TRBV19 and TRBJ1-5, with TRBD1 as a possible D gene (6 bases). CDR1 and CDR2 (germline): LNHDA, SQIVND (reference sequence). Trimming cost V 7 bases and J 1 base, with 20 bases left between them. The CDR3 spans 17 residues. DNA of the CDR3: TGTGCCAGTAAAATGCAAGTAGGGAGGGGGAGCAATCAGCCCCAGCATTTT. It codes for CASKMQVGRGSNQPQHF.